Below, 6 T cell receptor beta chains from the same sample are listed, as sequenced in a study of blood T cell repertoires in COVID-19. The table came from immunoSEQ multiplex PCR; TCRdb's copy has only in-frame clones and leaves some out. This table holds roughly 300,000 clones, about 90% found once. Sequencing input: peripheral blood. The origin of the receptors is a woman in her 40s who had recovered from COVID-19.

In its sample, this clone was seen a few times. The V call is TRBV7-2, the J call TRBJ1-6; D is perhaps TRBD1 (6 bases). Deletions cut 4 bases from V and 6 bases from J, with 13 bases between. The CDR3 runs to 15 residues. Per the germline V gene, CDR1 is SGHTA and CDR2 is FQGNSA. The chain's CDR3 is CASSSTGWRNSPLHF. For the CDR3, the DNA is TGTGCCAGCAGCTCGACAGGCTGGCGTAATTCACCCCTCCACTTT.

The chain has TRBV6-5 and TRBJ2-5; the D is unclear. CDR1 and CDR2 (germline): MNHEY, SVGAGI. Trimming removed 3 bases from V and 5 bases from J, with 10 bases in between. There are 13 residues in the CDR3. The CDR3 region has the DNA TGTGCCAGCAGTTATGGGCCACGGGAGACCCAGTACTTC. Protein sequence: CASSYGPRETQYF.

The chain has TRBV3-1 (or the pseudogene TRBV3-2) and TRBJ1-1; a weak D match, TRBD1 (5 bases). CDR1 is LGHDT and CDR2 is YNNKEL in the germline V gene (reference sequence). The CDR3 loop spans 14 amino acids. The V end was cut by 5 bases, the J end by 4 bases, with 14 bases between. Here the CDR3 reads CASSSRVTVTEAFF. CDR3 in DNA: TGTGCCAGCAGCTCCAGGGTAACAGTCACTGAAGCTTTCTTT.

The rearrangement joins TRBV5-1 to TRBJ2-2, with TRBD1 matching over 10 bases. The CDR3 loop spans 17 amino acids. V lost 3 bases to trimming and J lost 4 bases; unmatched junction nucleotides: 9. Germline V gene lookup returns CDR1 SGHRS and CDR2 YFSETQ. CDR3: CASSWGRGDRGTGELFF. Written as DNA, the CDR3 is TGCGCCAGCAGCTGGGGCCGGGGGGACAGGGGCACCGGGGAGCTGTTTTTT.

The rearrangement links TRBV3-1 (or the pseudogene TRBV3-2) to TRBJ2-7; no firm D call. This CDR3 has 11 amino acids. Trimming took off 1 base at V and 9 bases at J, with 7 bases between the two ends. Germline V gene lookup returns CDR1 LGHDT and CDR2 YNNKEL (reference sequence). The CDR3 here is CASSQGEVQYF. The CDR3 coding sequence is TGTGCCAGCAGCCAAGGAGAGGTGCAGTACTTC.

The J gene is TRBJ2-5, the V gene TRBV7-2, with 8 nucleotides matching TRBD1. With V trimmed by 1 base and J by 4 bases, 2 bases remained unmatched. This CDR3 is built from 14 residues. Germline V gene sequence: CDR1 SGHTA, CDR2 FQGNSA. The CDR3 DNA follows: TGTGCCAGCAGCTTAGGGACAGGGCCAGAGACCCAGTACTTC. This encodes CASSLGTGPETQYF.